This entry is about one TCR beta chain. Its target is unknown. The germline V gene has CDR1 KGHSH and CDR2 LQKENI. This CDR3 contains 15 residues. Trimming pared 5 bases from V and 1 base from J, leaving 14 bases between. This sample was included in a study of cytomegalovirus exposure and HLA in healthy donors. Study results and caveats: In a later analysis, HLA-associated beta chains showed higher expansion and lower generation probabilities than comparable chains. Researchers reportedly found TCR beta sequences accurately predicted most subjects' HLA-A and HLA-B alleles. Rare sequences made up most TCRs, while some public TCRs were found in many donors.

PCR employed 60 Vbeta and 13 Jbeta primers. In the original analysis: As a later analysis found, there were roughly 80 million unique TCR beta chains, of which roughly 11 million were shared. The protocol was immunoSEQ multiplex PCR, while the TCRdb copy is restricted to in-frame clones and leaves out a portion. V and J calls and clone size are those listed in that table; D and trimming were worked out from the DNA. This sample has approximately 120,000 clones, with 74% found just once. V usage is TRBV18 and J usage is TRBJ1-2, with a weak D call TRBD1 (5 bases). Sequencing was performed on PBMCs. The clonotype originates from a woman aged 45 to 65 in good health and CMV-seropositive. The chain's CDR3 is CASSGQQAHNYGYTF. DNA for the CDR3: TGTGCCAGCTCAGGGCAACAGGCACATAACTATGGCTACACCTTC.